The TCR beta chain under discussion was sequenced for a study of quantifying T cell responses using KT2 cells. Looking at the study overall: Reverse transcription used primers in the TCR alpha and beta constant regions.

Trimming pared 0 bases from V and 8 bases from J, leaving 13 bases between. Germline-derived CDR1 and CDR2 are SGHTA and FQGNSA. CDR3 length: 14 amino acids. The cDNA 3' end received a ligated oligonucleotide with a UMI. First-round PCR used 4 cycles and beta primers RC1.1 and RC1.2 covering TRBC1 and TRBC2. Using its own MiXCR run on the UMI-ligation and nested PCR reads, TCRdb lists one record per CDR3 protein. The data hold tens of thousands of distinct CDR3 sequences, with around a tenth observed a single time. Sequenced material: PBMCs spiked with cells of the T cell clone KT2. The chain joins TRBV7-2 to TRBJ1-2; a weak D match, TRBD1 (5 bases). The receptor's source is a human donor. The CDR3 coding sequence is TGTGCCAGCAGCTTAGCGAACAGGCAGGGAGGCTACACCTTC. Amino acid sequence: CASSLANRQGGYTF. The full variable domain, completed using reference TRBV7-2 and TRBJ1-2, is GAGVSQSPSNKVTEKGKDVELRCDPISGHTALYWYRQSLGQGLEFLIYFQGNSAPDKSGLPSDRFSAERTGGSVSTLTIQRTQQEDSAVYLCASSLANRQGGYTFGSGTRLTVV.